This T cell receptor beta chain was profiled in a study of shared clonotypes between healthy human individuals. Study-level points and caveats: Generation of non-shared clonotypes was less probable than generation of clonotypes shared by all four donors.

Naive CD8 cells comprised CD45RO-negative, CCR7-positively selected cells, excluding terminally differentiated effector memory CD45RA+ cells. On this clone: Its matching antigen is unknown.

Using immunoSEQ multiplex PCR, the repertoire was profiled, and TCRdb retains in-frame clones only, with some absent. The sample yields some 1,900,000 clones, over 85% seen once. Germline V gives CDR1 SEHNR, CDR2 FQNEAQ (reference sequence). The V gene lost 5 bases and the J gene lost 6 bases, with 10 bases spanning the gap. The CDR3 totals 13 residues. The receptor's source is a man between 18 and 29 years old in good health. The chain recombines TRBV7-9 with TRBJ2-2; no reliable D call. Sequencing was performed on naive CD8+ T cells sorted from blood. The CDR3 loop reads CASSPPYPGELFF. In DNA, the CDR3 is TGTGCCAGCAGCCCTCCGTACCCCGGGGAGCTGTTTTTT. The variable domain in full, with the rest retrieved from reference TRBV7-9 and TRBJ2-2, is DTGVSQNPRHKITKRGQNVTFRCDPISEHNRLYWYRQTLGQGPEFLTYFQNEAQLEKSRLLSDRFSAERPKGSFSTLEIQRTEQGDSAMYLCASSPPYPGELFFGEGSRLTVL.